The 5 T cell receptor beta chains given below trace back to one sample, sequenced in a study of regulatory T cells in long-lasting Graves disease. Library construction for TCR beta used iRepertoire HTBI primers and Arm-PCR of CDR3 regions. One entry per CDR3 protein, called by TCRdb with MiXCR from the multiplex PCR reads. The sample gives 500,000 or so distinct CDR3 sequences, approximately 15% of which show up once; approximately 17% is in the top ten. The time point: newly diagnosed GD, antithyroid drugs for less than 3 months. With RNA extracted from PBMCs as input, the TCR library was made. These sequences were also reported in another study, on T cells in Graves' hyperthyroidism and ophthalmopathy.

Specimen: peripheral blood mononuclear cells (PBMCs), collected at new diagnosis, from a patient treated with antithyroid drugs. Receptor source: a woman aged 45-65 years with Graves disease.

This clonotype came up a few times. The chain carries TRBV6-2 or TRBV6-3 and TRBJ2-7, with TRBD2 as a possible D gene (6 bases). In germline, CDR1 is MNHEY, CDR2 SVGEGT. Trimming pared 4 bases from V and 1 base from J, leaving 11 bases between. This CDR3 spans 14 amino acids. Here the CDR3 DNA reads TGTGCCAGCAGTTGCGGGGAGACATCCTACGAGCAGTACTTC. It translates to CASSCGETSYEQYF.

This clonotype was observed at least ten times. The rearrangement joins TRBV13 to TRBJ2-7, with 12 positions matching TRBD1. CDR1 PRHDT and CDR2 FYEKMQ come from the germline V gene (reference sequence). V gave up 5 bases and J gave up 0 bases; unmatched junction bases: 5. The CDR3 covers 16 residues. The CDR3 bases are TGTGCCAGCAGCATGGGACAGGGGGCGATCTCCTACGAGCAGTACTTC. This gives the protein CASSMGQGAISYEQYF.

Ten or more counts support this clonotype. CDR3 nucleotides: TGTGCCAGCTCACCCACACCAGCCTACGAGCAGTACTTC. Encoded protein: CASSPTPAYEQYF. The V gene is TRBV18, the J gene TRBJ2-7; no definite D call. CDR1 is KGHSH, CDR2 LQKENI, per germline. The V end lost 3 bases, the J end lost 2 bases, and 8 bases lay between the germline ends. The CDR3 length is 13 residues.

The chain carries TRBV6-5 and TRBJ2-7, with TRBD1 matching over 7 bases. After removal of 0 bases from V and 3 bases from J, the junction contained 11 bases not matched to a gene. CDR3 length equals 17 residues. Germline V gives CDR1 MNHEY, CDR2 SVGAGI. CDR3 residues: CASSYSIPGQKNYEQYF. The CDR3 coding sequence is TGTGCCAGCAGTTACTCGATTCCGGGACAGAAAAACTACGAGCAGTACTTC.

Note on this clonotype: It is likely a read error: a sequence one base away is far more abundant. The CDR3 ends on some other residue instead of the conserved phenylalanine or tryptophan, so this is likely a read error. V gene TRBV6-2 or TRBV6-3 combines with J gene TRBJ2-3; 12 bases fit TRBD2. CDR1 MNHEY and CDR2 SVGEGT come from the germline V gene. This CDR3 region has 18 residues. J was trimmed by 2 bases and V by 5 bases; bases with no gene match: 11. CDR3: CASSLYGLAGGVTDTQYS. CDR3 coding DNA: TGTGCCAGCAGTCTTTACGGCCTAGCGGGAGGGGTCACAGATACGCAGTATTCT.